The 32 T cell receptor beta chains in this list originate from one sample, sequenced in a study of cytomegalovirus exposure and HLA in healthy donors (dated by TCRdb to about 2017). The library was prepared using the immunoSEQ multiplex PCR assay. The multiplex PCR relied on a mix of 60 forward primers for TCR Vbeta segments and 13 reverse primers for TCR Jbeta segments. TCRdb carries this immuneACCESS record with in-frame sequences only. Its versions omit some clonotypes, under half of them owing to an unresolved V gene in the studies checked, with the rest unexplained. The sample table records tens of thousands of clones; about four fifths of these occur just once. 51% of the sample comes from the top ten. Input material: PBMCs. Receptors were obtained from a man aged 45-65 years in good health and CMV-seropositive.

The CDR3 loop is CASRSQGTSSYEQYF. The CDR3 DNA reads as TGTGCCAGCCGCTCACAGGGGACGAGCTCCTACGAGCAGTACTTC. The chain joins TRBV9 to TRBJ2-5; 7 bases match TRBD1. The end of the DNA aligns better with TRBJ2-7, so the J call may be wrong. Germline V gene sequence: CDR1 SGDLS, CDR2 YYNGEE. CDR3 length: 15 residues.

This chain uses TRBV19 with TRBJ2-1; 8 bases are shared with TRBD1. CDR1 and CDR2 from the germline V gene are LNHDA and SQIVND (reference sequence). The CDR3 length is 15 residues. V shed 7 bases and J 2 bases; nucleotides not matched to a gene: 7. The CDR3 sequence: CASTLGTGTYNEQFF. The CDR3 bases are TGTGCCAGTACCCTTGGGACAGGCACCTACAATGAGCAGTTCTTC.

This chain connects TRBV7-9 to TRBJ1-3; D is unclear. V was clipped by 1 base and J by 8 bases, with 12 bases between them. The CDR3 consists of 14 residues. The germline CDR1 and CDR2 sequences are SEHNR and FQNEAQ (reference sequence). For the CDR3, the DNA is TGTGCCAGCAGCTTAGAACCCGGGGAACACACCATATATTTT. Protein: CASSLEPGEHTIYF. Based on the CDR3 plus reference TRBV7-9 and TRBJ1-3, the full variable domain is DTGVSQNPRHKITKRGQNVTFRCDPISEHNRLYWYRQTLGQGPEFLTYFQNEAQLEKSRLLSDRFSAERPKGSFSTLEIQRTEQGDSAMYLCASSLEPGEHTIYFGEGSWLTVV.

The rearrangement links TRBV14 to TRBJ2-4, with TRBD1 identical over 10 bases. CDR1 is SGHDN and CDR2 is FVKESK in the germline V gene. The CDR3 is made up of 20 amino acids. The trim removed 0 bases at V and 2 bases at J, leaving 13 bases unmatched. CDR3 residues: CASSQDPQTGGLLPKNIQYF. CDR3 sequence (DNA): TGTGCCAGCAGCCAAGATCCCCAGACAGGGGGCCTCTTACCCAAAAACATTCAGTACTTC.

The J gene is TRBJ2-3, the V gene TRBV15; possible D gene TRBD2, 7 bases. Per germline, CDR1 LNHNV and CDR2 YYDKDF (reference sequence). The CDR3 contains 13 residues. Trimming left V 5 bases short and J 4 bases short, with 10 bases between. The CDR3 nucleotides are TGTGCCACCAGCGGCGGGGGCCCAGATACGCAGTATTTT. Protein sequence: CATSGGGPDTQYF.

This clone was found a few times. V usage is TRBV7-3 and J usage is TRBJ2-5; 7 positions agree with TRBD2. V lost 0 bases and J lost 2; bases outside the gene matches: 3. Germline V lookup: CDR1 SGHTA, CDR2 FQGTGA. This CDR3 comprises 15 residues. The CDR3 is CASSLTSGSQETQYF. CDR3 nucleotide sequence: TGTGCCAGCAGCTTAACTAGCGGGTCACAAGAGACCCAGTACTTC.

This clone was seen more than once but under ten times. V is TRBV19 and J is TRBJ2-7; 11 bases align to TRBD1. Trimming removed 0 bases from V and 4 bases from J; junction bases left unmatched: 2. CDR1 is LNHDA, CDR2 SQIVND, per germline (reference sequence). There are 15 residues in the CDR3. As DNA, the CDR3 is TGTGCCAGTAGTATAGAGGACAGGGGGCGATACGAGCAGTACTTC. Amino acids: CASSIEDRGRYEQYF.

The chain couples TRBV13 to TRBJ2-5; 11 nucleotides line up with TRBD2. The J call is uncertain, as TRBJ2-7 better fits the DNA end. The CDR3 has 18 residues. Germline CDR1 and CDR2: PRHDT and FYEKMQ (reference sequence). Written as DNA, the CDR3 is TGTGCCAGCAGCTTAGGAGTTAGGAGACTAGCGGGGACCCACGAGCAGTACTTC. This encodes CASSLGVRRLAGTHEQYF.

With respect to this clone: The junction departs from the called germline gene at one end, perhaps through a read error. The rearrangement uses TRBV9 and TRBJ2-5; 7 bases are shared with TRBD2. Germline V gene lookup returns CDR1 SGDLS and CDR2 YYNGEE. The CDR3 spans 15 residues. The CDR3 DNA reads as TGTGCCAGCAGCGTAGGGGAGGGGTCCCAAGAGGCCCAGTACTTC. Its translation is CASSVGEGSQEAQYF.

The genes are TRBV28 and TRBJ1-5; no reliable D call. V lost 2 bases and J 4 bases, leaving 6 bases between the germline ends. The CDR3 loop spans 13 amino acids. Germline CDR1 is MDHEN and CDR2 is SYDVKM. The DNA of the CDR3 is TGTGCCAGCAGTTTAAGCGGGAATCAGCCCCAGCATTTT. Protein sequence: CASSLSGNQPQHF.

This clone was recorded only once. This chain joins TRBV7-9 and TRBJ2-7; a possible D gene is TRBD1 (6 bases). Trimming stripped 4 bases from V and 2 bases from J, with 9 bases between. CDR1 SEHNR and CDR2 FQNEAQ come from the germline V gene (reference sequence). This CDR3 has 13 residues. CDR3: CASSSTGPYEQYF. As DNA, the CDR3 is TGTGCCAGCAGCTCGACAGGTCCCTACGAGCAGTACTTC.

This rearrangement joins TRBV27 to TRBJ2-5, with 10 bases identical to TRBD2. This CDR3 is built from 17 residues. V was pared by 6 bases and J by 1 base, with 11 bases of the junction left unmatched. Germline lookup yields CDR1 MNHEY and CDR2 SMNVEV (reference sequence). The CDR3 spells CASRKLAGRMSQETQYF. The CDR3 DNA reads as TGTGCCAGCAGGAAACTAGCGGGGCGTATGTCCCAAGAGACCCAGTACTTC.

CDR3 sequence reads: CASSLVGLAKNIQYF. For the CDR3, the DNA is TGTGCCAGCAGTTTAGTGGGACTGGCCAAAAACATTCAGTACTTC. This chain connects TRBV27 to TRBJ2-4, with a tentative D call TRBD2 (6 bases). Trimming removed 2 bases at V and 1 base at J, with 9 bases between. Germline loops: CDR1 MNHEY, CDR2 SMNVEV (reference sequence). CDR3 length: 15 amino acids.

The chain couples TRBV19 to TRBJ1-1, with TRBD1 as a possible D gene (5 bases). Germline loops: CDR1 LNHDA, CDR2 SQIVND (reference sequence). Deletions cut 4 bases from V and 4 bases from J, with 16 bases between. The CDR3 length is 15 residues. CDR3 nucleotide sequence: TGTGCCAGTAGTAAGGAGGGGCTTGTTGGCACTGAAGCTTTCTTT. Amino acid sequence: CASSKEGLVGTEAFF.

The chain combines TRBV5-4 with TRBJ1-2, with a weak D call TRBD1 (5 bases). Between the trimmed V and J ends, which lost 0 bases and 6 bases, there was a span of 9 bases. CDR1 is SGHNT and CDR2 is YYREEE in the germline V gene (reference sequence). The CDR3 consists of 13 residues. This CDR3 is CASSLAGVDGYTF. Here the CDR3 DNA reads TGTGCCAGCAGCTTGGCGGGGGTGGATGGCTACACCTTC.

V usage is TRBV9 and J usage is TRBJ1-3; D gene ambiguous. Germline CDR1 and CDR2: SGDLS and YYNGEE. The length of the CDR3 is 16 residues. V was trimmed by 0 bases and J by 0 bases, leaving 10 bases between them. The CDR3 region is CASSVGPGSSGNTIYF. The CDR3 coding sequence is TGTGCCAGCAGCGTAGGACCGGGGAGCTCTGGAAACACCATATATTTT.

V is TRBV4-1 and J is TRBJ1-1; 8 bases match TRBD1. Unmatched junction bases numbered 4, after V lost 1 base and J lost 0 bases. From germline, CDR1 is MGHRA and CDR2 YSYEKL. There are 16 residues in the CDR3. The CDR3 sequence is CASSQVGQGLNTEAFF. CDR3 nucleotide sequence: TGCGCCAGCAGCCAAGTCGGACAGGGTTTGAACACTGAAGCTTTCTTT.

CDR3 residues: CASSLAAAGGETQYF. In nucleotides, the CDR3 is TGCGCCAGCAGCTTGGCCGCGGCAGGGGGGGAGACCCAGTACTTC. This chain uses TRBV5-1 with TRBJ2-5, with D perhaps TRBD1 (7 bases). The V gene's germline CDR1 is SGHRS and CDR2 YFSETQ. V was clipped by 0 bases and J by 5 bases, with 14 bases between them. The length of the CDR3 is 15 residues.

This clone was seen a handful of times. The chain links TRBV6-6 to TRBJ1-4, with D hard to call. CDR1 and CDR2 from the germline V gene are MNHNY and SVGAGI (reference sequence). Trimming removed 5 bases at V and 6 bases at J, with 10 bases between. The CDR3 consists of 13 residues. The CDR3 is CASSDAGYEKLFF. CDR3 DNA: TGTGCCAGCAGTGACGCGGGCTATGAAAAACTGTTTTTT.

As to this clone: The DNA is left out, because the CDR3 cannot be placed on it with certainty; the CDR3 is given as TCRdb lists it. The rearrangement links TRBV30 to TRBJ1-2; the table's D call TRBD1 went unverified against the DNA. Counting both end residues, the CDR3 totals 11 amino acids. The germline CDR1 and CDR2 sequences are GTSNPN and SVGIG (reference sequence). The CDR3 spells CAWASGIGSTF.

V and J are TRBV7-2 and TRBJ2-1; 14 bases are shared with TRBD2. V shed 1 base and J 9 bases; nucleotides not matched to a gene: 5. This CDR3 is built from 16 residues. Germline V gene data show CDR1 as SGHTA and CDR2 as FQGNSA. CDR3 sequence: CASSLGGLAGASEQFF. CDR3 in DNA: TGTGCCAGCAGCTTAGGGGGACTAGCGGGAGCTAGTGAGCAGTTCTTC.

The V and J genes are TRBV6-5 and TRBJ2-2; D is unresolved. The germline gives CDR1 MNHEY, CDR2 SVGAGI. The CDR3 runs to 15 residues. Trimming left V 5 bases short and J 1 base short, with 11 bases between. CDR3 DNA: TGTGCCAGCAGTACCACCACAATGAACACCGGGGAGCTGTTTTTT. This gives the protein CASSTTTMNTGELFF.

As regards this clone: One end of the junction is discordant with germline, which a read error may explain. This chain uses TRBV4-3 with TRBJ2-1; D uncertain. CDR1 is LGHNA and CDR2 is YSLEER in the germline V gene. This CDR3 has 17 amino acids. This CDR3 reads CGSSQDMNVLIYNEQFF. CDR3 in DNA: TGCGGCAGCAGCCAAGATATGAACGTACTCATATACAATGAGCAGTTCTTC.

This clone was seen many times. The gene calls are TRBV9 and TRBJ2-7; D call uncertain. The length of the CDR3 is 15 residues. From germline, CDR1 is SGDLS and CDR2 YYNGEE. V lost 4 bases and J 0 bases, leaving 14 bases between the germline ends. CDR3: CASSSPRPSSYEQYF. The CDR3 region has the DNA TGTGCCAGCAGCTCCCCGCGGCCCAGCTCCTACGAGCAGTACTTC.

The chain combines TRBV19 with TRBJ2-7, with TRBD1 matching over 11 bases. The CDR3 is 14 amino acids. J was trimmed by 3 bases and V by 4 bases; bases with no gene match: 2. Germline CDR1 reads LNHDA; CDR2 reads SQIVND (reference sequence). CDR3 protein: CASSSGTGGYEQYF. The CDR3 region has the DNA TGTGCCAGTAGTAGTGGGACAGGGGGCTACGAGCAGTACTTC.

The chain recombines TRBV27 with TRBJ1-4; 8 bases agree with TRBD1. Trimming at V came to 2 bases and at J to 0 bases, leaving 11 bases not matched to a gene. The CDR3 consists of 19 residues. Germline assignment: CDR1 MNHEY and CDR2 SMNVEV (reference sequence). The CDR3 region is CASSLTTSDRGPTNEKLFF. The CDR3, as DNA: TGTGCCAGCAGTTTAACCACGTCTGACAGGGGTCCAACTAATGAAAAACTGTTTTTT.

This chain uses TRBV18 with TRBJ2-7; maybe TRBD2 (6 bases). Germline V lookup: CDR1 KGHSH, CDR2 LQKENI. The CDR3 has 14 residues. V gave up 1 base and J gave up 4 bases, with 11 bases separating them. As DNA, the CDR3 is TGTGCCAGCTCACCACGGGGGGAGAGTTACGAGCAGTACTTC. It yields the protein CASSPRGESYEQYF.

This clone was counted once. The chain is built from TRBV11-1 and TRBJ2-6; D call uncertain. The CDR3 is 17 residues long. Looked up from germline, CDR1 is SGHAT and CDR2 is FQDESV (reference sequence). Between the trimmed V and J ends, which lost 5 bases and 0 bases, there was a span of 14 bases. The CDR3 DNA follows: TGTGCCAGCAGCCTATTGACACTCAGCTCTGGGGCCAACGTCCTGACTTTC. Translated, it gives CASSLLTLSSGANVLTF.

Points on this clone: This sequence is one base from a far larger clone and is likely a read error. This rearrangement joins TRBV6-5 to TRBJ2-2; 7 bases map to TRBD1. The germline V gene has CDR1 MNHEY and CDR2 SVGAGI. V shed 6 bases and J 7 bases; nucleotides not matched to a gene: 8. CDR3 size: 14 residues. The CDR3 nucleotides read TGTGCCAGCAGCCCACAGGGGATGAACGGGGAGCTGTTTTTT. Its protein product is CASSPQGMNGELFF.

The chain uses TRBV9 and TRBJ2-1; D possibly corresponds to TRBD2 (5 bases). The V gene lost 5 bases and the J gene lost 2 bases, with 8 bases spanning the gap. Germline assignment: CDR1 SGDLS and CDR2 YYNGEE. This CDR3 has 13 residues. The CDR3 nucleotides read TGTGCCAGCAGTTCCGGGGCCTACAATGAGCAGTTCTTC. Encoded protein: CASSSGAYNEQFF.

The CDR3 bases are TGTGCCAGCTCACTGGGGACAGGTACCTACAATGAGCAGTTCTTC. Residues: CASSLGTGTYNEQFF. The rearrangement joins TRBV18 to TRBJ2-1; 8 bases fit TRBD1. The germline V gene encodes CDR1 KGHSH and CDR2 LQKENI. This CDR3 comprises 15 residues. With 4 bases clipped from V and 2 bases from J, the junction kept 4 bases outside the gene matches.

The chain joins TRBV7-9 to TRBJ2-1; 9 bases align to TRBD2. CDR1 SEHNR and CDR2 FQNEAQ come from the germline V gene (reference sequence). Trimming removed 10 bases from V and 5 bases from J; junction bases left unmatched: 9. The CDR3 sequence is 14 residues long. In DNA form, the CDR3 reads TGTGCCACCACCGCGGGGGGGCCGAACAATGAGCAGTTCTTC. This gives the protein CATTAGGPNNEQFF.